These T cell receptor beta chains were read from a single sample in a study of a mutant IDH1 vaccine in newly diagnosed glioma. Their specific antigens are unknown. Profiling relied on immunoSEQ multiplex PCR, and the TCRdb table lists in-frame clones only, not all of them. Of approximately 60,000 clones listed, 85% to 90% are singletons. Source: PBMCs, taken from a glioma patient whose treatment included an IDH1 peptide vaccine. These receptors all stem from a middle-aged woman with glioma. Both conserved end residues are part of each CDR3. The D gene is left open where the match is weak. Clone size is not always given. Where it is, it says once, few, many or a class for expanded clones.

clone size	J gene	V gene	D gene	CDR3 DNA	CDR3 protein
once	TRBJ2-5	TRBV30	NA	TGTGCCTGGAGTGTACAGGTCGGCCAAGAGACCCAGTACTTC	CAWSVQVGQETQYF
once	TRBJ2-5	TRBV5-4	TRBD2	TGTGCCAGCAGCCGCGGACTAGCGGGGGACCAAGAGACCCAGTACTTC	CASSRGLAGDQETQYF
NA	TRBJ2-1	TRBV5-1	TRBD2	TGCGCCAGCAGCGGGTTGGGACTAGCGGGTACTAACTACAATGAGCAGTTCTTC	CASSGLGLAGTNYNEQFF
NA	TRBJ1-1	TRBV5-1	NA	TGCGCCAGCAGCTTGGGGGGGAACACTGAAGCTTTCTTT	CASSLGGNTEAFF
once	TRBJ2-7	TRBV10-1	TRBD2	TGCGCCAGCAGTAGAGAGCGGGGCTACGAGCAGTACTTC	CASSRERGYEQYF
NA	TRBJ1-1	TRBV9	TRBD1	TGTGCCAGCAGCGCATGGGACAGGGACACTGAAGCTTTCTTT	CASSAWDRDTEAFF
NA	TRBJ1-4	TRBV4-1	NA	TGCGCCAGCAGCCATCAGGGGTTTTTCGAAAAACTGTTTTTT	CASSHQGFFEKLFF
NA	TRBJ1-4	TRBV28	NA	TGTGCCAGCAGTTTCAGTTGGGAAAAACTGTTTTTT	CASSFSWEKLFF
once	TRBJ1-1	TRBV27	NA	TGTGCCAGCAGTCCTAAGACAGGAATGAACACTGAAGCTTTCTTT	CASSPKTGMNTEAFF
once	TRBJ1-4	TRBV18	NA	TGTGCCAGCTCAGAAAGTGGACCGTCGGCAACTAATGAAAAACTGTTTTTT	CASSESGPSATNEKLFF
NA	TRBJ1-1	TRBV7-2	TRBD1	TGTGCCAGTGTAGGGACAGGGAGGGGGAACACTGAAGCTTTCTTT	CASVGTGRGNTEAFF
few	TRBJ2-3	TRBV7-6	TRBD2	TGTGCCAGCAGCTCGAGCGGGGGGAAGACAGATACGCAGTATTTT	CASSSSGGKTDTQYF
NA	TRBJ1-4	TRBV6-6	TRBD1	TGTGCCAGCAGTCCAGGGGGCGCAAATGAAAAACTGTTTTTT	CASSPGGANEKLFF
NA	TRBJ2-7	TRBV28	NA	TGTGCCAGCAGTTTTTACGGTCGTTCCTACGAGCAGTACTTC	CASSFYGRSYEQYF
once	TRBJ2-1	TRBV7-9	NA	TGTGCCAGCAGTCCGATCAACAATGAGCAGTTCTTC	CASSPINNEQFF
NA	TRBJ2-7	TRBV30	NA	TGTGCCTGGAACCAGGGCAACGAGCAGTACTTC	CAWNQGNEQYF
NA	TRBJ2-4	TRBV5-4	NA	TGTGCCAGCAGCTTCTCAGGGAGGAGTTCGGACATTCAGTACTTC	CASSFSGRSSDIQYF
NA	TRBJ2-5	TRBV5-6	TRBD2	TGTGCCAGCAGCTCCCTACTAGCGGGGTCCTTTGGGACCCAGTACTTC	CASSSLLAGSFGTQYF
NA	TRBJ2-3	TRBV30	NA	TGTGCCTGGAGTGGAGGGGGAGATACGCAGTATTTT	CAWSGGGDTQYF